Only a few counts were recorded for the clone carrying this T cell receptor (beta chain). These data come from a study of somatic mutations in cytotoxic T cells in rheumatoid arthritis. Measured with immunoSEQ multiplex PCR; TCRdb has only the in-frame clones, and not every one. The data show 7,400 or so clones, 75% to 90% seen once. V was clipped by 0 bases and J by 9 bases, with 12 bases between them. Germline lookup yields CDR1 SGHTA and CDR2 FQGNSA. The CDR3 covers 14 residues. This rearrangement joins TRBV7-2 to TRBJ2-1; a weak D match, TRBD2 (6 bases). The sequencing sample was made of CD8+ T cells sorted from blood. The clonotype was recovered from a woman aged 70-85 years with rheumatoid arthritis. Here the CDR3 reads CASSLAPVGGEQFF. CDR3 bases: TGTGCCAGCAGCTTAGCGCCGGTGGGGGGTGAGCAGTTCTTC.